The 13 T cell receptor beta chains given below trace back to one sample, sequenced in a study of blood T cells in healthy people across ages (dated by TCRdb to between 2014 and 2017). Libraries were made using 5' RACE. Instrument used: Illumina HiSeq 2500. A second PCR of about 6 to 12 cycles was run with a J-beta primer mix and a sample-barcoded 5' primer. TCRdb's own reprocessing of the public reads used fastp at Q25 and MiXCR and kept productive beta chains. Each CDR3 protein appears once, grouped with its most common genes and DNA. Recorded for this sample are 450,000 to 650,000 distinct CDR3 sequences; around 24% of them occurred a single time. The leading ten clones occupy roughly 9% of the sample. The sample also formed part of further work on T cells of mothers and their children.

The sequencing sample was made of blood. The source of these receptors is a boy between 10 and 17 years old in good health.

The CDR3 reads CASSPQRMSETQYF. CDR3 in DNA: TGTGCCAGCAGCCCACAGAGGATGTCGGAGACCCAGTACTTC. This sequence joins TRBV7-8 and TRBJ2-1, with unresolved D. The better agreement between TRBJ2-5 and the DNA end casts doubt on the J call. CDR1 is SGHVS and CDR2 is FQNEAQ in the germline V gene. The CDR3 consists of 14 residues.

This clonotype has only a few counts. The J gene is TRBJ2-7, the V gene TRBV7-6; 9 nucleotides line up with TRBD2. Trimming at V came to 0 bases and at J to 2 bases, leaving 5 bases not matched to a gene. The CDR3 covers 16 residues. Germline CDR1 SGHVS, CDR2 FNYEAQ. CDR3 coding DNA: TGTGCCAGCAGCTTAGCGAGTAGCGGGGGAACCTACGAGCAGTACTTC. Translating gives CASSLASSGGTYEQYF.

This clonotype was seen a few times. The chain joins TRBV4-3 to TRBJ2-5; TRBD2 matches at 8 bases. CDR3 length equals 16 residues. The germline V gene has CDR1 LGHNA and CDR2 YSLEER. The J segment lost 5 bases and the V segment lost 0 bases, leaving 8 bases of the junction unmatched. The CDR3: CASSQDRAGGQETQYF. The CDR3 region has the DNA TGCGCCAGCAGCCAAGATAGGGCGGGGGGCCAGGAGACCCAGTACTTC.

This clonotype appeared many times. This chain links TRBV5-1 with TRBJ2-5; 10 positions match TRBD1. The CDR3 consists of 14 residues. J was trimmed by 3 bases and V by 3 bases; bases with no gene match: 2. CDR1 and CDR2 from the germline V gene are SGHRS and YFSETQ. CDR3 protein: CASSWGTGEETQYF. The CDR3 nucleotides are TGCGCCAGCAGCTGGGGGACAGGGGAAGAGACCCAGTACTTC.

This clonotype has more than one count but fewer than ten. The chain uses TRBV28 and TRBJ2-2; TRBD2 matches at 12 bases. The junction had 3 bases not matched to a gene; V was cut back by 5 bases and J by 5 bases. CDR1 and CDR2 (germline): MDHEN, SYDVKM. This CDR3 comprises 15 residues. CDR3 in DNA: TGTGCCAGCAGTGATCTAGCGGGAGGGACCGGGGAGCTGTTTTTT. As protein: CASSDLAGGTGELFF.

V and J are TRBV20-1 and TRBJ2-1, with 7 bases aligning to TRBD1. V lost 6 bases and J lost 0; bases outside the gene matches: 8. From germline, CDR1 is DFQATT and CDR2 SNEGSKA (reference sequence). The CDR3 runs to 15 residues. The DNA for the CDR3 is TGCAGTGCATCGGACAGGTCAAGCTCCTACAATGAGCAGTTCTTC. Protein product: CSASDRSSSYNEQFF.

This clonotype turned up a few times. J is TRBJ1-6 and V is TRBV18; TRBD1 is a possible D gene (6 bases). The CDR3 has 17 amino acids. Germline CDR1 KGHSH, CDR2 LQKENI. V lost 3 bases, J lost 5 bases, and 17 bases lay in between. CDR3 loop: CASSPGLRDKDNSPLHF. The CDR3 DNA reads as TGTGCCAGCTCACCCGGGCTTCGGGACAAAGATAATTCACCCCTCCACTTT. Full variable domain (rest looked up from reference TRBV18 and TRBJ1-6): NAGVMQNPRHLVRRRGQEARLRCSPMKGHSHVYWYRQLPEEGLKFMVYLQKENIIDESGMPKERFSAEFPKEGPSILRIQQVVRGDSAAYFCASSPGLRDKDNSPLHFGNGTRLTVT.

This clonotype was detected only a few times. V and J are TRBV9 and TRBJ1-4, with 9 nucleotides matching TRBD1. CDR1 SGDLS and CDR2 YYNGEE come from the germline V gene. Trimming cost V 2 bases and J 0 bases; bases outside gene matches: 11. This CDR3 region has 19 residues. The CDR3 reads CASSVSPGTGTTTNEKLFF. CDR3 nucleotide sequence: TGTGCCAGCAGCGTTAGTCCCGGGACAGGGACCACAACTAATGAAAAACTGTTTTTT.

The CDR3 sequence is CASSMFGQTYEQYF. In DNA form, the CDR3 reads TGTGCCAGTAGTATGTTTGGACAGACCTACGAGCAGTACTTC. The V call is TRBV19, the J call TRBJ2-1; perhaps TRBD1 as D (6 bases). Near its end, the DNA agrees better with TRBJ2-7, so the J call may be wrong. Germline V CDR1 and CDR2: LNHDA, SQIVND (reference sequence). The CDR3 covers 14 residues.

The chain employs TRBV15 and TRBJ1-4; a possible D gene is TRBD1 (5 bases). The germline gives CDR1 LNHNV, CDR2 YYDKDF (reference sequence). CDR3 length: 14 residues. Trimming took off 3 bases at V and 8 bases at J, with 13 bases between the two ends. Written as DNA, the CDR3 is TGTGCCACCAGCAGCGGGGGTTCGGGGGAAAAACTGTTTTTT. Its translation: CATSSGGSGEKLFF.

V usage is TRBV25-1 and J usage is TRBJ2-1; TRBD2 agrees at 11 bases. Trimming at V came to 1 base and at J to 9 bases, leaving 2 bases not matched to a gene. The CDR3 contains 14 residues. Germline V gene data show CDR1 as MGHDK and CDR2 as SYGVNS. Here the CDR3 reads CASSELTSGAEQFF. The CDR3 coding sequence is TGTGCCAGCAGTGAATTGACTAGCGGGGCTGAGCAGTTCTTC.

This clonotype was picked up a small number of times. V is TRBV7-2 and J is TRBJ1-2; possible D gene TRBD1, 6 bases. With 1 base removed from V and 4 bases from J, the gap between germline ends came to 16 bases. The CDR3 totals 16 residues. Per germline, CDR1 SGHTA and CDR2 FQGNSA. CDR3 amino acids: CASSLVVGGGSYGYTF. CDR3 bases: TGTGCCAGCAGCTTAGTAGTAGGAGGGGGATCCTATGGCTACACCTTC.

The chain employs TRBV15 and TRBJ2-5; 10 bases align to TRBD2. The junction had 0 bases not matched to a gene; V was cut back by 1 base and J by 7 bases. The CDR3 consists of 13 residues. In germline, CDR1 is LNHNV, CDR2 YYDKDF (reference sequence). Written as DNA, the CDR3 is TGTGCCACCAGCAGAGGACTAGCGGGGACCCAGTACTTC. It specifies CATSRGLAGTQYF.